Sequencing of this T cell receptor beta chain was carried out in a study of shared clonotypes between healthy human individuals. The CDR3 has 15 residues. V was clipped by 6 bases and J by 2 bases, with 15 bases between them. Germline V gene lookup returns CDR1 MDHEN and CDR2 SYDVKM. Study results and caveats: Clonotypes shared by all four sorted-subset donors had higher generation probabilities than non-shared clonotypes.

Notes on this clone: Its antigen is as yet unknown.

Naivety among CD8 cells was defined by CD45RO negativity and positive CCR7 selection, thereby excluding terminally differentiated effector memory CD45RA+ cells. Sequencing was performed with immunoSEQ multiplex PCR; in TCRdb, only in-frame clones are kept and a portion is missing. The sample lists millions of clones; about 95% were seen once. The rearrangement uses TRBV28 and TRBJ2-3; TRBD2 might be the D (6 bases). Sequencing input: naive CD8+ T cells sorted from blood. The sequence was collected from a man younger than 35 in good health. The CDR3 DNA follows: TGTGCCAGCAGGGAGACTAGTCAGCACACAGATACGCAGTATTTT. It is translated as CASRETSQHTDTQYF.